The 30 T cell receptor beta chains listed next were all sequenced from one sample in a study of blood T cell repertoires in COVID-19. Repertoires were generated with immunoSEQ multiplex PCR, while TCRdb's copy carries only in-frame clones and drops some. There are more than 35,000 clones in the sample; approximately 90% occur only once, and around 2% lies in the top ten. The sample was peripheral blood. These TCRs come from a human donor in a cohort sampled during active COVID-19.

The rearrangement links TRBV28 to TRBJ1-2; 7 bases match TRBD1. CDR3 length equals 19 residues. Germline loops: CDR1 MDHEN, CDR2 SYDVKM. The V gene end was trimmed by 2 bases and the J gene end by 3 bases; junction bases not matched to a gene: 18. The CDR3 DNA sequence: TGTGCCAGCAGTTTACAAACAGGGGCCAATTACCGGGGTGACTATGGCTACACCTTC. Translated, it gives CASSLQTGANYRGDYGYTF.

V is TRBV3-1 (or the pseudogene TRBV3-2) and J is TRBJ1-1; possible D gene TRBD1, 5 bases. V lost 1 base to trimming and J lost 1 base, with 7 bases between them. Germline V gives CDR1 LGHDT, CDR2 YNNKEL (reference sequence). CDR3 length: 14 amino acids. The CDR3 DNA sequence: TGTGCCAGCAGCCAAGGGGGGGGGAACACTGAAGCTTTCTTT. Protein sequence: CASSQGGGNTEAFF.

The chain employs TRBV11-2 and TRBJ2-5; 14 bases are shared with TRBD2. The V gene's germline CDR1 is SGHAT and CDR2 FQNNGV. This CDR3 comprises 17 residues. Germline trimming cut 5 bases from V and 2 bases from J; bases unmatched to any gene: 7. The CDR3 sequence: CASSLRTSGGFQETQYF. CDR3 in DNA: TGTGCCAGCAGCCTTCGGACTAGCGGGGGGTTTCAAGAGACCCAGTACTTC.

The CDR3 sequence: CASSPPTRTDTQYF. The CDR3 region has the DNA TGTGCCAGCTCACCACCGACTAGGACAGATACGCAGTATTTT. The genes are TRBV18 and TRBJ2-3, with D perhaps matching TRBD2 (6 bases). V dropped 0 bases and J dropped 3 bases, with 7 bases sitting between them. The CDR3 covers 14 residues. CDR1 and CDR2 from the germline V gene are KGHSH and LQKENI.

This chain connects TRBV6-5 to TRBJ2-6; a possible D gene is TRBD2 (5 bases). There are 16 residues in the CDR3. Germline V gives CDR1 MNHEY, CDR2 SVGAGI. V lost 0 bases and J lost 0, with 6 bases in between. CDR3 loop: CASSYSSGSGANVLTF. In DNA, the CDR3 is TGTGCCAGCAGTTACTCGAGCGGCTCTGGGGCCAACGTCCTGACTTTC.

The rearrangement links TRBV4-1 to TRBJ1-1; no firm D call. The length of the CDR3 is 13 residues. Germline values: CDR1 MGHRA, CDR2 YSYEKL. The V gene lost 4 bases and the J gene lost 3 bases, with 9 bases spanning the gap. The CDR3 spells CASSRVEDTEAFF. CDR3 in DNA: TGCGCCAGCAGCCGAGTAGAGGACACTGAAGCTTTCTTT.

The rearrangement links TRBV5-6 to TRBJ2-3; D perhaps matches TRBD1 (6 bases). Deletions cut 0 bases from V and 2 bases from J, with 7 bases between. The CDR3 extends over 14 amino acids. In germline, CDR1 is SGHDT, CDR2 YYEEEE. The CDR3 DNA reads TGTGCCAGCAGCTTGGGGACAGACACAGATACGCAGTATTTT. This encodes CASSLGTDTDTQYF.

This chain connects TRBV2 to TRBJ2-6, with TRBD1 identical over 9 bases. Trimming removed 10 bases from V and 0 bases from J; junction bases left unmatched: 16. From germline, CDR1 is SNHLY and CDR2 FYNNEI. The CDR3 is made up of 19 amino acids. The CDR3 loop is CATAELRQGVISGANVLTF. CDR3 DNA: TGTGCCACCGCCGAATTGAGACAGGGGGTGATCTCTGGGGCCAACGTCCTGACTTTC.

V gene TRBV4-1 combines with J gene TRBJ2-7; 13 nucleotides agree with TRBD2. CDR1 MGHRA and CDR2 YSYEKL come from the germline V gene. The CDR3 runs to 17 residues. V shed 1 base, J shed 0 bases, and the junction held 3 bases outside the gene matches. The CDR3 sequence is CASSQVGLAGASYEQYF. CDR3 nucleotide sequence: TGCGCCAGCAGCCAAGTAGGACTAGCGGGGGCCTCCTACGAGCAGTACTTC.

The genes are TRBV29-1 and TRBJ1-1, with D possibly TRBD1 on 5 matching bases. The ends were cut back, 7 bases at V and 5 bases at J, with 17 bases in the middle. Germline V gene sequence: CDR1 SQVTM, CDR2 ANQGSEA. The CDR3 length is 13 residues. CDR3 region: CSAPRQGGTEAFF. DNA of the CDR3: TGCAGCGCCCCCAGGCAGGGAGGTACTGAAGCTTTCTTT.

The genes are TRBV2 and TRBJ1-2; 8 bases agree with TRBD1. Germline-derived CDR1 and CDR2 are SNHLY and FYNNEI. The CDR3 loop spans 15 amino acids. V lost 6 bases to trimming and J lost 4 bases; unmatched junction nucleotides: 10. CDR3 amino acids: CASRDRDRLSYGYTF. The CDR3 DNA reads TGTGCCAGCAGGGATAGGGACAGGCTTAGCTATGGCTACACCTTC.

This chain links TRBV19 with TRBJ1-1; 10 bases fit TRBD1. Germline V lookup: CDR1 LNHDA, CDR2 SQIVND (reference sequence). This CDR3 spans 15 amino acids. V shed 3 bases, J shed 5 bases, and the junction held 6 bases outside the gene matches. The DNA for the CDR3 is TGTGCCAGTAGTATCTCCGGGACAGGGGTAACTGAAGCTTTCTTT. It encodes CASSISGTGVTEAFF.

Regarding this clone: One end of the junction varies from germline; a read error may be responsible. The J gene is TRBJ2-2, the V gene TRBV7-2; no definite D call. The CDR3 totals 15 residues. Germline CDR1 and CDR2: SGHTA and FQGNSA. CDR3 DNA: TGTGCTAGCAGCTTTACCACTTATGTCGCCGGGGAGCTGTTTTTT. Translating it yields CASSFTTYVAGELFF. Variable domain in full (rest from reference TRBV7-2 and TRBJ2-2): GAGVSQSPSNKVTEKGKDVELRCDPISGHTALYWYRQSLGQGLEFLIYFQGNSAPDKSGLPSDRFSAERTGGSVSTLTIQRTQQEDSAVYLCASSFTTYVAGELFFGEGSRLTVL.

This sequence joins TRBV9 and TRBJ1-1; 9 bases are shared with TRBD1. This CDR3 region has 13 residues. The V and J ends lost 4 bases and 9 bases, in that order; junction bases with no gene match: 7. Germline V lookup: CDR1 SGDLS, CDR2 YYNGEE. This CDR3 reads CASSRGTGSKAFF. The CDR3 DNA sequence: TGTGCCAGCAGCAGAGGGACAGGGTCTAAAGCTTTCTTT. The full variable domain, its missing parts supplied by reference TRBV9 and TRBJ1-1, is DSGVTQTPKHLITATGQRVTLRCSPRSGDLSVYWYQQSLDQGLQFLIQYYNGEERAKGNILERFSAQQFPDLHSELNLSSLELGDSALYFCASSRGTGSKAFFGQGTRLTVV.

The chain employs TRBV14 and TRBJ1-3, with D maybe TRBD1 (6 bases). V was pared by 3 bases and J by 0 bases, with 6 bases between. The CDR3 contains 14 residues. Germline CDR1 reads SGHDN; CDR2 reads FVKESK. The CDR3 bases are TGTGCCAGCAGCCAGGACAGCTCTGGAAACACCATATATTTT. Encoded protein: CASSQDSSGNTIYF. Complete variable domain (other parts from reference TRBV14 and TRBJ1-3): EAGVTQFPSHSVIEKGQTVTLRCDPISGHDNLYWYRRVMGKEIKFLLHFVKESKQDESGMPNNRFLAERTGGTYSTLKVQPAELEDSGVYFCASSQDSSGNTIYFGEGSWLTVV.

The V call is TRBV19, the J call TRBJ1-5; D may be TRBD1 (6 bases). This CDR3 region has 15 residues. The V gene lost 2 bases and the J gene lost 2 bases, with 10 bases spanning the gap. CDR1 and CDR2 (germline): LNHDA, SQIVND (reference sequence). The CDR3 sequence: CASSIWRTGNQPQHF. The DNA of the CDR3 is TGTGCCAGTAGTATATGGCGGACAGGCAATCAGCCCCAGCATTTT.

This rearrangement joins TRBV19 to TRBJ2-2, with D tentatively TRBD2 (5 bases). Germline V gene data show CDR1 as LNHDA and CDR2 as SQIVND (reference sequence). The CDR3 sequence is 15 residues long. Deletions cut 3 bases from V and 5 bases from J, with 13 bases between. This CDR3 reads CASSIRAGGTGELFF. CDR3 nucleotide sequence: TGTGCCAGTAGTATCCGGGCAGGCGGGACCGGGGAGCTGTTTTTT.

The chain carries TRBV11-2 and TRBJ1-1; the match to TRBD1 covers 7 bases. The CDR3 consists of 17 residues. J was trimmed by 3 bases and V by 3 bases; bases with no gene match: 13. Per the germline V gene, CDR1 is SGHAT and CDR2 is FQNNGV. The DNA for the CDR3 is TGTGCCAGCAGCTTGGGACAGCCGTCCCCCCAGGACACTGAAGCTTTCTTT. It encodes CASSLGQPSPQDTEAFF.

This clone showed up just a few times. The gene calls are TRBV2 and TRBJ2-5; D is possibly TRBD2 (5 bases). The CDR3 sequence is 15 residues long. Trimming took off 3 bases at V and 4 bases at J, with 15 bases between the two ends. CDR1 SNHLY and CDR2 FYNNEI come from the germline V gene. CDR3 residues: CASSEEVPVGETQYF. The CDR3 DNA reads TGTGCCAGCAGTGAGGAGGTCCCTGTAGGAGAGACCCAGTACTTC. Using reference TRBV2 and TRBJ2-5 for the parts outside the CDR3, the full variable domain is EPEVTQTPSHQVTQMGQEVILRCVPISNHLYFYWYRQILGQKVEFLVSFYNNEISEKSEIFDDQFSVERPDGSNFTLKIRSTKLEDSAMYFCASSEEVPVGETQYFGPGTRLLVL.

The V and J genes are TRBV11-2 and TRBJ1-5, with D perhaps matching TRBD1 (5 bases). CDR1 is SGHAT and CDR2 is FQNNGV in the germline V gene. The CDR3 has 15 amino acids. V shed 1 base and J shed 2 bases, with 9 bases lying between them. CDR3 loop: CASSLAGLGNQPQHF. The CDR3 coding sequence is TGTGCCAGCAGCTTAGCAGGGCTTGGCAATCAGCCCCAGCATTTT.

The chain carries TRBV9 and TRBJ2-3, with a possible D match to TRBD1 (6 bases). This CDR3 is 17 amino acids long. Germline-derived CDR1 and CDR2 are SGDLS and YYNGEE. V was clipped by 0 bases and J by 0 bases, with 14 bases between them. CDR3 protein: CASSVEGGGVSTDTQYF. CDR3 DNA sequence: TGTGCCAGCAGCGTAGAAGGTGGGGGCGTTAGCACAGATACGCAGTATTTT.

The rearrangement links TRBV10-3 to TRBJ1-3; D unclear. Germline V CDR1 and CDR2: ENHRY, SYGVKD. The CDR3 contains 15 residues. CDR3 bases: TGTGCAGTAGGCAGGTCGGCAATCTCTGGAAACACCATATATTTT. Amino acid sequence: CAVGRSAISGNTIYF.

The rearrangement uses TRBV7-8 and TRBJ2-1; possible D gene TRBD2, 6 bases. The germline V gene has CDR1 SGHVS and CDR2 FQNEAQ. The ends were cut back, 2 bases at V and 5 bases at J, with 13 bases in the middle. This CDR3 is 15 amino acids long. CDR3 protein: CASSLRDSRDNEQFF. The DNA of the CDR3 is TGTGCCAGCAGCTTACGGGACTCCCGGGACAATGAGCAGTTCTTC.

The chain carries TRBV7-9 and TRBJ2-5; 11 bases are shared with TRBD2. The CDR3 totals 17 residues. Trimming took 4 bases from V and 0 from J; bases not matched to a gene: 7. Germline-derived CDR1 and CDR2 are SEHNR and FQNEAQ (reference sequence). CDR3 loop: CASSSLPSGGNQETQYF. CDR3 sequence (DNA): TGTGCCAGCAGCTCCCTTCCTAGCGGGGGGAACCAAGAGACCCAGTACTTC.

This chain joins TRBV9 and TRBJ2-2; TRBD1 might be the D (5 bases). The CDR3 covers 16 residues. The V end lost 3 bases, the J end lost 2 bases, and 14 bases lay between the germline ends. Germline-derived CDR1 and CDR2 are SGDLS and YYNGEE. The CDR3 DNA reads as TGTGCCAGCAGCGCGTTGGGGCAGGCCAACACCGGGGAGCTGTTTTTT. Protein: CASSALGQANTGELFF.

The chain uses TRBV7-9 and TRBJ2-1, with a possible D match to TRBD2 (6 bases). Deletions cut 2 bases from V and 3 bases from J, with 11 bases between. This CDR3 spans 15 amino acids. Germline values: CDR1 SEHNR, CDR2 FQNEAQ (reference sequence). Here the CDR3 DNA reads TGTGCCAGCAGCTTACCGGGGGTTCACTACAATGAGCAGTTCTTC. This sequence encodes CASSLPGVHYNEQFF.

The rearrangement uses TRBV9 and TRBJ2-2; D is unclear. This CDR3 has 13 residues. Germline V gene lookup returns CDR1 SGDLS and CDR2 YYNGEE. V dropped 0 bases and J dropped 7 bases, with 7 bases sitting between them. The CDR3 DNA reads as TGTGCCAGCAGCGTAGAACAGCTCGGGGAGCTGTTTTTT. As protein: CASSVEQLGELFF. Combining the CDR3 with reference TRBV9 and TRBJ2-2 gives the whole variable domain DSGVTQTPKHLITATGQRVTLRCSPRSGDLSVYWYQQSLDQGLQFLIQYYNGEERAKGNILERFSAQQFPDLHSELNLSSLELGDSALYFCASSVEQLGELFFGEGSRLTVL.

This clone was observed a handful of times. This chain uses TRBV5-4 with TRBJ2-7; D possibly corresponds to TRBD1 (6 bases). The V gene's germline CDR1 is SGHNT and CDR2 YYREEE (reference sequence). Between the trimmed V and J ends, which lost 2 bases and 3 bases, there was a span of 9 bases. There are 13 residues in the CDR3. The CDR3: CASSLPGDYEQYF. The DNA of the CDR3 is TGTGCCAGCAGCTTACCAGGGGACTACGAGCAGTACTTC.

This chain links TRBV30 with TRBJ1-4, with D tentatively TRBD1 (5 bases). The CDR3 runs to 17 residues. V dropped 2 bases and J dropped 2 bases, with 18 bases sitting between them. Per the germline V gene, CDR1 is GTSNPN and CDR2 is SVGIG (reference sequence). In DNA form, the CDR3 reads TGTGCCTGGAGTAACTATAAGCAGGGTCCGACTAATGAAAAACTGTTTTTT. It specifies CAWSNYKQGPTNEKLFF.

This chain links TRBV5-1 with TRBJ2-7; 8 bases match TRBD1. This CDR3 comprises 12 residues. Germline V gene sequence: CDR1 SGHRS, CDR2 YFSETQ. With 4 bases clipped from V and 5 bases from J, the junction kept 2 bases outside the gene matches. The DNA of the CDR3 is TGCGCCAGCAGCCCGGACAGGGACGAGCAGTACTTC. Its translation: CASSPDRDEQYF.